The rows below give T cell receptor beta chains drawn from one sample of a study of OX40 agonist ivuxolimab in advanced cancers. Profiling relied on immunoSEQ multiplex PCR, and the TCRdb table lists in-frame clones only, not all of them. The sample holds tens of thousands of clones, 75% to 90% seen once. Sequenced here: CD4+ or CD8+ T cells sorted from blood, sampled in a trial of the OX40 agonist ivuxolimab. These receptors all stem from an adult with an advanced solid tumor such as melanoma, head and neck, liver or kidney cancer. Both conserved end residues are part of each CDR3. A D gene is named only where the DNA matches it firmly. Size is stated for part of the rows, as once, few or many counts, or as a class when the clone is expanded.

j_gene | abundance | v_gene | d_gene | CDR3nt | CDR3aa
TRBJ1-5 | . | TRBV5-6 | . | TGTGCCAGCAGCTTGGTGGGAGGCAATCAGCCCCAGCATTTT | CASSLVGGNQPQHF
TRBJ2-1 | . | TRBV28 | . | TGTGCCAGCAGTTTATATGGGTTGAGGGGGAGGAGCTCCTACAATGAGCAGTTCTTC | CASSLYGLRGRSSYNEQFF
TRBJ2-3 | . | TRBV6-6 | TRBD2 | TGTGCCAGCAGCATACTAGCGGGAGGGCGGTCAGATACGCAGTATTTT | CASSILAGGRSDTQYF
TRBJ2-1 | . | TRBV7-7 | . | TGTGCCAGCAGCTCTGCGCAGGGGGGCAATGAGCAGTTCTTC | CASSSAQGGNEQFF
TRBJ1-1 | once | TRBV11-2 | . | TGTGCCAGTAATTTACCGGGGAACACTGAAGCTTTCTTT | CASNLPGNTEAFF
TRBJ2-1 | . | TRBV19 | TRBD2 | TGTGCCAGTAGTATACTAGCGGTCTACAATGAGCAGTTCTTC | CASSILAVYNEQFF
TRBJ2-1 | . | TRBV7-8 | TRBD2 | TGTGCCAGCAGCTTAGTACTGAACGGGAGGGTTCACAATGAGCAGTTCTTC | CASSLVLNGRVHNEQFF
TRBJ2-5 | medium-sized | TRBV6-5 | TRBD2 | TGTGCCAGCAGACCAGCCGCGACTAGCCCTGAGACCCAGTACTTC | CASRPAATSPETQYF
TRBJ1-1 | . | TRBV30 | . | TGTGCCTGGAGTCTGGACAACATGAACACTGAAGCTTTCTTT | CAWSLDNMNTEAFF
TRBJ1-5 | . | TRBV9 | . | TGTGCCAGCAGCGGTTCAGGGGACAATCAGCCCCAGCATTTT | CASSGSGDNQPQHF
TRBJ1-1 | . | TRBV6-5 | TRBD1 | TGTGCCAGCAGGACAGGGTGGAGCACTGAAGCTTTCTTT | CASRTGWSTEAFF
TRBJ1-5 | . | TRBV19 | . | TGTGCCAGTGCACAGGATAGCAATCAGCCCCAGCATTTT | CASAQDSNQPQHF
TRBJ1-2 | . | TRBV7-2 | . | TGTGCCAGCAGCAGTTATCCCAGAGACGGAAAGACCTATGGCTTC | CASSSYPRDGKTYGF
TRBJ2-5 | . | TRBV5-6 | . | TGTGCCAGCAGCTTGGTAGTGACCCAAGAGACCCAGTACTTC | CASSLVVTQETQYF
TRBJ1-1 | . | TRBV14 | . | TGTGCCAGCAGCCAAGCGTTCGGGGGGGCCCTGAACACTGAAGCTTTCTTT | CASSQAFGGALNTEAFF
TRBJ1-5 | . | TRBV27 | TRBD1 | TGTGCCAGCAGTGAGGCGGGACAGGGTTGGATTAGCAATCAGCCCCAGCATTTT | CASSEAGQGWISNQPQHF
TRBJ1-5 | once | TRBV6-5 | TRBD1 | TGTGCCAGCAGTTGGGGACAGGGTTATCAGCCCCAGCATTTT | CASSWGQGYQPQHF
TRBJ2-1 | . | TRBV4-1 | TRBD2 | TGCGCCAGCAGCCGGGGTGCCAGCGGGATCCTCAATGAGCAGTTCTTC | CASSRGASGILNEQFF
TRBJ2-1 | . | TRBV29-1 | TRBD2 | TGCAGCGTCCTAGCGGGGGCAGAAGGCAATGAGCAGTTCTTC | CSVLAGAEGNEQFF
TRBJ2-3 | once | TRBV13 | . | TGTGCCAGCAGCTTAGTCCCAGATACGCAGTATTTT | CASSLVPDTQYF
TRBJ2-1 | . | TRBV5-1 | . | TGCGCCAGCAGCTTGTCCGGCAAACGCAATGAGCAGTTCTTC | CASSLSGKRNEQFF
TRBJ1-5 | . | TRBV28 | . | TGTGCCAGCAGTTTTGGAGGAATCAATCAGCCCCAGCATTTT | CASSFGGINQPQHF
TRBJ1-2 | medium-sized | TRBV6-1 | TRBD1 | TGTGCCAGCAGCATGACAGGGAACTATGGCTACACCTTC | CASSMTGNYGYTF
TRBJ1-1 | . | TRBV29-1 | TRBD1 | TGCAGCGTTGAAGATGGGCGACAGGGAATAACTGAAGCTTTCTTT | CSVEDGRQGITEAFF
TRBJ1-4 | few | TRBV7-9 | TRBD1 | TGTGCCAGCAAACACGGGACAGCAAATGAAAAACTGTTTTTT | CASKHGTANEKLFF
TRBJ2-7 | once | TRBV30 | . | TGTGCCTGGAGTGAACGGGGTAGCTCCTACGAGCAGTACTTC | CAWSERGSSYEQYF
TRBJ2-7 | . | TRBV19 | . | TGTGCCAGTAGTGGGGGGTACGGAGCGTACGAGCAGTACTTC | CASSGGYGAYEQYF
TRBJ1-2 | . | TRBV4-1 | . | TGCGCCAGCAGCCAAGCGCAGGGTTTTGGCTACACCTTC | CASSQAQGFGYTF
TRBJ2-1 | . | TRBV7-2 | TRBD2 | TGTGCCAGCAGCCCCTCTAGCGGGAACTACAATGAGCAGTTCTTC | CASSPSSGNYNEQFF
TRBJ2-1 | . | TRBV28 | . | TGTGCCAGCAGTTTGAGGGCATTGTACAATGAGCAGTTCTTC | CASSLRALYNEQFF
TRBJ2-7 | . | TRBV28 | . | TGTGCCAGCAGTTTATTTCGGGAGCGACCCTACGAGCAGTACTTC | CASSLFRERPYEQYF
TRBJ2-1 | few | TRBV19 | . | TGTGCCAGTAGTATCACTAGGCCCCCAAATGAGCAGTTCTTC | CASSITRPPNEQFF
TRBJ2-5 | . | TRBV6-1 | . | TGTGCCAGCAGTGAAGTACGGGGGAGGGACAGGGAGACCCAGTACTTC | CASSEVRGRDRETQYF
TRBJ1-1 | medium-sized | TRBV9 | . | TGTGCCAGCAGCGTATATCCCGGAATGAACACTGAAGCTTTCTTT | CASSVYPGMNTEAFF
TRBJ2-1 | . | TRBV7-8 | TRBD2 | TGTGCCAGCAGCTTAAGACTAGCGGCTTACAATGAGCAGTTCTTC | CASSLRLAAYNEQFF
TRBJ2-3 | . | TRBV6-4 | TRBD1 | TGTGCCAGCAGTGACGGGACAGGGGCCACAGATACGCAGTATTTT | CASSDGTGATDTQYF
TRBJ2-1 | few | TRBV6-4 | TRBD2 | TGTGCCAGCAGTGACTCGGGACTAGATGAGCAGTTCTTC | CASSDSGLDEQFF
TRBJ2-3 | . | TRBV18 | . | TGTGCCAGCTCACCGGACGTTAAAGATACGCAGTATTTT | CASSPDVKDTQYF
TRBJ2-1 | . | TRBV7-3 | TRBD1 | TGTGCCAGCAGCTTAACTAAAAGGGACAGTGAGCAGTTCTTC | CASSLTKRDSEQFF
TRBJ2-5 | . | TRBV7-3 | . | TGTGCCAGCAGCCGGGGAGGGGGAAGCCAAGAGACCCAGTACTTC | CASSRGGGSQETQYF
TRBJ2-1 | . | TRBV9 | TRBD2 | TGTGCCAGCAGCGTAGAGCGGGAGCGAGGCAACAATGAGCAGTTCTTC | CASSVERERGNNEQFF
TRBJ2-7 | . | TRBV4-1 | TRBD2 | TGCGCCAGCAGCCGTTCGGGCGGGGGACCCTACGAGCAGTACTTC | CASSRSGGGPYEQYF
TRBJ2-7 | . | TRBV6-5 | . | TGTGCCAGCAGTTACTCGAGGGGATACGAGCAGTACTTC | CASSYSRGYEQYF
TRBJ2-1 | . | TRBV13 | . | TGTGCCAGCAGCTTTGGAAGGGGGGAAGTGTACAATGAGCAGTTCTTC | CASSFGRGEVYNEQFF
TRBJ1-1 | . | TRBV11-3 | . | TGTGCCAGCAGCTCGGGCCCTGGCGACACTGAAGCTTTCTTT | CASSSGPGDTEAFF
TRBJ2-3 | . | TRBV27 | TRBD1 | TGTGCCAGCAGGGCAGGGGGCAGCACAGATACGCAGTATTTT | CASRAGGSTDTQYF
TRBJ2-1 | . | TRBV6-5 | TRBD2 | TGTGCCAGCAGTTTTGGGATAGCGGGATTGAATGAGCAGTTCTTC | CASSFGIAGLNEQFF
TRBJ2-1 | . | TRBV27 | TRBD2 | TGTGCCAGCAGTCCCCACCTAGCGGGACTTGGCAATGAGCAGTTCTTC | CASSPHLAGLGNEQFF
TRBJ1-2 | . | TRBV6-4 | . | TGTGCCAGCAGTGAACGGCCGGAATCGACTAACTATGGCTACACCTTC | CASSERPESTNYGYTF
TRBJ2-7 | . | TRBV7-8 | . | TGTGCCAGCAGCTTAGTATCGCGTTACGAGCAGTACTTC | CASSLVSRYEQYF
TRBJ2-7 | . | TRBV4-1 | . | TGCGCCAGCAGCCAAGTTCACAGTAGCTCCTACGAGCAGTACTTC | CASSQVHSSSYEQYF
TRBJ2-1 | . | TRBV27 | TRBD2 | TGTGCCAGCAGTACCGGGACTAGCGGATACAATGAGCAGTTCTTC | CASSTGTSGYNEQFF
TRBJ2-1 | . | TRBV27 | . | TGTGCCAGCAGTCTAGGGACGGGGAGGAAGCAGTTCTTC | CASSLGTGRKQFF
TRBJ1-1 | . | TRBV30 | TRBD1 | TGTGCCTGGGGGACAGAAGTGGGCACTGAAGCTTTCTTT | CAWGTEVGTEAFF
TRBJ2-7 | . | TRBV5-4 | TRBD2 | TGTGCCAGCAGCTTGGACGTAGCGGGAGGGCCGGCCTACGAGCAGTACTTC | CASSLDVAGGPAYEQYF
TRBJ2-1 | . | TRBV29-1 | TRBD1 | TGCAGCGTTTACCCAGCGGGACAGGGTCCCAATGAGCAGTTCTTC | CSVYPAGQGPNEQFF
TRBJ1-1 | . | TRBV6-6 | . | TGTGCCAGCAGTATTACCTCACCGTATTTGAACACTGAAGCTTTCTTT | CASSITSPYLNTEAFF
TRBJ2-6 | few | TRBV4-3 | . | TGCGCCAGCAGCCAAGATCTGGGCTCTGGGGCCAACGTCCTGACTTTC | CASSQDLGSGANVLTF
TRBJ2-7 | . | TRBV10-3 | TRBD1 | TGTGCCATCAGTGAGTCTAGTCAAACAGGGGCCGAGCAGTACTTC | CAISESSQTGAEQYF